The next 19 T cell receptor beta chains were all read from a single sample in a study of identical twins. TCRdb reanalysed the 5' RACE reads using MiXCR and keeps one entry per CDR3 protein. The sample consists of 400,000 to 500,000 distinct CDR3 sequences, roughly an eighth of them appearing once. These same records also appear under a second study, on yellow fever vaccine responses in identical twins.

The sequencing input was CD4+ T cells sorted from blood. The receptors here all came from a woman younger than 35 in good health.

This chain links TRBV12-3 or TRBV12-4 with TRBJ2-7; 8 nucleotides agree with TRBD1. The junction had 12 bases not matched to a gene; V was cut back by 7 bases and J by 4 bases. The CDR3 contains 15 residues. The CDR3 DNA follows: TGTGCCAGCACACGGGCAGGGGGCAAATCTTACGAGCAGTACTTC. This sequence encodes CASTRAGGKSYEQYF.

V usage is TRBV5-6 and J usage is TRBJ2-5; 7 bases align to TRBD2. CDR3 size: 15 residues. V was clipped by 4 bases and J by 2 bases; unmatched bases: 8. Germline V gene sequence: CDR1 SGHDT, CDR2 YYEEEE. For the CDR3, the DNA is TGTGCCAGCAGCCGGGGAGGGGCGCCGCAAGAGACCCAGTACTTC. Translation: CASSRGGAPQETQYF.

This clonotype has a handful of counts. CDR3 protein: CASSQDRGSPSDSDEQYF. The CDR3, as DNA: TGCGCCAGCAGCCAAGATAGGGGTAGTCCCTCAGATAGCGACGAGCAGTACTTC. The chain recombines TRBV4-3 with TRBJ2-7; D possibly uses TRBD1 or TRBD2 (5 bases each). Between the trimmed V and J ends, which lost 0 bases and 5 bases, there was a span of 23 bases. The germline V gene encodes CDR1 LGHNA and CDR2 YSLEER. This CDR3 has 18 residues.

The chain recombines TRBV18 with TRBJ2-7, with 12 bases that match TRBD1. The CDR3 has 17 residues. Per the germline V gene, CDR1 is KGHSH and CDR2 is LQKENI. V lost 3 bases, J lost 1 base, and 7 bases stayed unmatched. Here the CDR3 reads CASSPGQGATLSYEQYF. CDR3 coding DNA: TGTGCCAGCTCACCGGGACAGGGGGCGACGTTATCCTACGAGCAGTACTTC.

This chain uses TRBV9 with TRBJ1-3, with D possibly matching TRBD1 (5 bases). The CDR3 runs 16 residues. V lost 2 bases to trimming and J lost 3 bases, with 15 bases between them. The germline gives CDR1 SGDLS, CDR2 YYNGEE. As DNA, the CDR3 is TGTGCCAGCAGCGTCCTATCGGGGGGGAATGGAAACACCATATATTTT. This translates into CASSVLSGGNGNTIYF.

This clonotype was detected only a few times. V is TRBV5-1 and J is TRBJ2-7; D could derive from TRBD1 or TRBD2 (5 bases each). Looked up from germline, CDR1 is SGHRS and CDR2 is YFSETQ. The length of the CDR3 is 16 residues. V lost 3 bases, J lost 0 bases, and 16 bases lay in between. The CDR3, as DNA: TGCGCCAGCAGCTCAACGTCCGGGACCCACTCCTACGAGCAGTACTTC. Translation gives CASSSTSGTHSYEQYF. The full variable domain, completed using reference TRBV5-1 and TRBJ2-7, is KAGVTQTPRYLIKTRGQQVTLSCSPISGHRSVSWYQQTPGQGLQFLFEYFSETQRNKGNFPGRFSGRQFSNSRSEMNVSTLELGDSALYLCASSSTSGTHSYEQYFGPGTRLTVT.

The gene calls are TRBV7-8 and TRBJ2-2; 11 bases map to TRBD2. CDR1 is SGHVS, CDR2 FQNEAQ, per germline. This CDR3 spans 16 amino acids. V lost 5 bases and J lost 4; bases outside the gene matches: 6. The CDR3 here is CASSRLAGPATGELFF. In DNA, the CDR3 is TGTGCCAGCAGCAGACTAGCGGGACCCGCCACCGGGGAGCTGTTTTTT.

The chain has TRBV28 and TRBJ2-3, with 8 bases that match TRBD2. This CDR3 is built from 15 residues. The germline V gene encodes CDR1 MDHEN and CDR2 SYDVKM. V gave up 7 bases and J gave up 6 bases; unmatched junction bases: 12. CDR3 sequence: CASISGVAGPDTQYF. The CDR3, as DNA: TGTGCCAGCATAAGCGGGGTAGCGGGACCCGATACGCAGTATTTT.

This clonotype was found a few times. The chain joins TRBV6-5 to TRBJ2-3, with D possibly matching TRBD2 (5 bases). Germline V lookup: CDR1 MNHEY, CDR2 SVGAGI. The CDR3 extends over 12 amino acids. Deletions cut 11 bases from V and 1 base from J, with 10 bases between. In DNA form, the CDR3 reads TGTGCCTCGGGGAAGGGCACAGATACGCAGTATTTT. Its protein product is CASGKGTDTQYF.

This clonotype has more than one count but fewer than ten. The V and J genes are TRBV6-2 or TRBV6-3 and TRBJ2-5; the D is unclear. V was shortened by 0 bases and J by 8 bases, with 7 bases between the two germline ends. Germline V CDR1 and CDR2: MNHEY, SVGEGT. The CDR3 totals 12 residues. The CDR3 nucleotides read TGTGCCAGCAGTTACTCCGGCCATACCCAGTACTTC. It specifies CASSYSGHTQYF.

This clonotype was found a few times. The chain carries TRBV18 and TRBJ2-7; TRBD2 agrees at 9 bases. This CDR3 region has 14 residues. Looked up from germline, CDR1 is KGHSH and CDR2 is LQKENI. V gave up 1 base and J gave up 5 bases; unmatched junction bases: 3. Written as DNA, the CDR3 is TGTGCCAGCTCACCACTAGCGGGAGACCACGAGCAGTACTTC. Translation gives CASSPLAGDHEQYF.

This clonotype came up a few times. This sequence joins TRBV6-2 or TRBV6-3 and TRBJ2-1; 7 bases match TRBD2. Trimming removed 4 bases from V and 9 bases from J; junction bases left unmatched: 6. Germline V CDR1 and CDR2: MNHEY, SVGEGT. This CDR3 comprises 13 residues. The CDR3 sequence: CASSSLPSGEQFF. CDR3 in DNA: TGTGCCAGCAGTTCCCTCCCTAGCGGTGAGCAGTTCTTC.

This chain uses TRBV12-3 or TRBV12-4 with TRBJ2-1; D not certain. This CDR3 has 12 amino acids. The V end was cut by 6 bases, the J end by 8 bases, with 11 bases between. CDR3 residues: CASSSTSHEQFF. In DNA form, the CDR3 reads TGTGCCAGCAGCTCAACCAGCCATGAGCAGTTCTTC.

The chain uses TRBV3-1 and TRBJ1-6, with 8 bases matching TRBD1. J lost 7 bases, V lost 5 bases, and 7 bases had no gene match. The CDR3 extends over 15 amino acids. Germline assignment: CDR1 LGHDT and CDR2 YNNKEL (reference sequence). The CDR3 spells CASSTGGQRNSPLHF. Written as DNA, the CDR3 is TGTGCCAGCAGCACAGGGGGACAGCGAAATTCACCCCTCCACTTT.

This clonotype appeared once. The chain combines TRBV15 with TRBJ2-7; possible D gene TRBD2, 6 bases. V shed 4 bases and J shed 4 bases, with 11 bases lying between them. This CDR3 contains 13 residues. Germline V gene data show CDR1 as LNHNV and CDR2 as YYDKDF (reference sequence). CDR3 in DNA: TGTGCCACCAGCACGGGAGCCCCGTACGAGCAGTACTTC. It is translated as CATSTGAPYEQYF. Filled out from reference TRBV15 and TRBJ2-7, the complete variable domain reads DAMVIQNPRYQVTQFGKPVTLSCSQTLNHNVMYWYQQKSSQAPKLLFHYYDKDFNNEADTPDNFQSRRPNTSFCFLDIRSPGLGDTAMYLCATSTGAPYEQYFGPGTRLTVT.

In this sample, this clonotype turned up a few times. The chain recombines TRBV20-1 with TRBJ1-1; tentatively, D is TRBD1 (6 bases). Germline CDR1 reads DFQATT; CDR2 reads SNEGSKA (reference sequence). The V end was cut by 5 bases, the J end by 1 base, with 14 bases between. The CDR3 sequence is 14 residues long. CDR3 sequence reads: CSALPGTSNTEAFF. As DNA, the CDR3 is TGCAGTGCTCTTCCCGGGACATCGAACACTGAAGCTTTCTTT.

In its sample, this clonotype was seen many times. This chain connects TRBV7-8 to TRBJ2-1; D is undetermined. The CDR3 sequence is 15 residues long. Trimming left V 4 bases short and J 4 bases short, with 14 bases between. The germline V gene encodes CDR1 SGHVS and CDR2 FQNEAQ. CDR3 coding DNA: TGTGCCAGCAGCTCGCAGGTGCCAGATTACAATGAGCAGTTCTTC. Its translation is CASSSQVPDYNEQFF.

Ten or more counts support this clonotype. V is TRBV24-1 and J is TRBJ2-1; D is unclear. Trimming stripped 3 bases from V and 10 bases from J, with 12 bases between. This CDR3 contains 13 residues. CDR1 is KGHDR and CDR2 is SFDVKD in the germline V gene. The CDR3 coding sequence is TGTGCCACCAGTGATCCCCTAGACTCAGAGCAGTTCTTC. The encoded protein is CATSDPLDSEQFF.

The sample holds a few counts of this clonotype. CDR3: CAWSVQGQNEQFF. DNA of the CDR3: TGTGCCTGGAGTGTGCAGGGTCAGAATGAGCAGTTCTTC. The rearrangement links TRBV30 to TRBJ2-1; D might be TRBD1 (5 bases). Germline V lookup: CDR1 GTSNPN, CDR2 SVGIG (reference sequence). Trimming cost V 0 bases and J 7 bases, with 10 bases left between them. This CDR3 contains 13 residues.